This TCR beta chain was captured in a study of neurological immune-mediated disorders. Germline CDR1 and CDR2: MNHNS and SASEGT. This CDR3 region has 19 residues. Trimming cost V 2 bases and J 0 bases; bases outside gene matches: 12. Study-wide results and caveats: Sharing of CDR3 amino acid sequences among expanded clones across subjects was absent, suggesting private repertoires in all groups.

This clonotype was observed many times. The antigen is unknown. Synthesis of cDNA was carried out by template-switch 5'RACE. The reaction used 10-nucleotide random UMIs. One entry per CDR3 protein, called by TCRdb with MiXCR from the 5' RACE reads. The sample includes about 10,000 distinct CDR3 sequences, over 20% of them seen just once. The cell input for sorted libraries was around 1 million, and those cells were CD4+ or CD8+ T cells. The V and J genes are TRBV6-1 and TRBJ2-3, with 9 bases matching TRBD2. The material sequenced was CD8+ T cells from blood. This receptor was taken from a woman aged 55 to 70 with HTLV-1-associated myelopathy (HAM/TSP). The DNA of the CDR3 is TGTGCCAGCAGTGAACCAGCGGGGGGCTCGCTCTCTAGCACAGATACGCAGTATTTT. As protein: CASSEPAGGSLSSTDTQYF.